The 26 T cell receptor beta chains presented below share a single source sample, sequenced in a study of cytomegalovirus exposure and HLA in healthy donors. In the PCR, 60 Vbeta and 13 Jbeta primers were used. The repertoire was sequenced with immunoSEQ multiplex PCR; TCRdb's copy has only in-frame clones and lacks some. The data hold over 150,000 clones, with roughly four fifths observed a single time. Source material: PBMCs. The source is a man aged 45 to 65 in good health and CMV-seropositive.

The chain is built from TRBV5-4 and TRBJ2-7; maybe TRBD1 (6 bases). The CDR3 covers 14 residues. V gave up 3 bases and J gave up 2 bases, with 12 bases separating them. Germline V gives CDR1 SGHNT, CDR2 YYREEE (reference sequence). CDR3 nucleotide sequence: TGTGCCAGCAGCTGGGGGCGCCAGACCTACGAGCAGTACTTC. Amino acids: CASSWGRQTYEQYF.

As to this clone: Its ends do not fully match the called genes, so a read error is possible. The rearrangement uses TRBV6-5 and TRBJ1-2; no definite D call. The CDR3 loop spans 12 amino acids. Germline loops: CDR1 MNHEY, CDR2 SVGAGI. The DNA for the CDR3 is TGTGCCAGCACTTACCCGGGGAGTGGCTACACCTTC. The encoded protein is CASTYPGSGYTF.

The rearrangement joins TRBV15 to TRBJ2-5; TRBD2 aligns across 11 bases. Germline CDR1 is LNHNV and CDR2 is YYDKDF (reference sequence). V was pared by 9 bases and J by 4 bases, with 7 bases of the junction left unmatched. CDR3 length equals 14 residues. CDR3 loop: CATSSGGAVETQYF. Here the CDR3 DNA reads TGTGCCACTAGTAGCGGGGGGGCTGTAGAGACCCAGTACTTC.

The chain uses TRBV6-5 and TRBJ2-1; 8 nucleotides agree with TRBD2. Germline-derived CDR1 and CDR2 are MNHEY and SVGAGI. The CDR3 is made up of 14 amino acids. V trimming: 2 bases; J trimming: 6 bases; junction bases outside the gene matches: 3. The CDR3 sequence is CASSYGLAVNEQFF. CDR3 DNA sequence: TGTGCCAGCAGTTACGGACTAGCAGTCAATGAGCAGTTCTTC.

J is TRBJ2-1 and V is TRBV28; the match to TRBD1 covers 7 bases. V trimming: 5 bases; J trimming: 5 bases; junction bases outside the gene matches: 6. CDR3 length: 14 residues. Germline-derived CDR1 and CDR2 are MDHEN and SYDVKM. Here the CDR3 reads CASSPGTAHNEQFF. The CDR3, as DNA: TGTGCCAGCAGTCCCGGGACAGCCCACAATGAGCAGTTCTTC.

The gene calls are TRBV28 and TRBJ2-7, with TRBD1 identical over 10 bases. V was pared by 3 bases and J by 3 bases, with 2 bases of the junction left unmatched. The CDR3 sequence is 14 residues long. From germline, CDR1 is MDHEN and CDR2 SYDVKM. CDR3 sequence (DNA): TGTGCCAGCAGTTTGGGACAGGGGATCTACGAGCAGTACTTC. Translation: CASSLGQGIYEQYF.

The chain couples TRBV6-6 to TRBJ1-1; no clear D gene. The CDR3 sequence is 16 residues long. Germline CDR1 reads MNHNY; CDR2 reads SVGAGI (reference sequence). V was shortened by 2 bases and J by 0 bases, with 13 bases between the two germline ends. The CDR3 protein is CASSYPHGNVNTEAFF. CDR3 DNA: TGTGCCAGCAGTTACCCGCACGGGAACGTGAACACTGAAGCTTTCTTT.

This sequence joins TRBV11-2 and TRBJ1-3; 7 nucleotides agree with TRBD1. After removal of 4 bases from V and 9 bases from J, the junction contained 12 bases not matched to a gene. CDR3 length: 15 amino acids. Germline V gene sequence: CDR1 SGHAT, CDR2 FQNNGV. CDR3: CASSSTTGRYGTIYF. CDR3 coding DNA: TGTGCCAGCAGCTCGACGACAGGGCGGTATGGCACCATATATTTT.

The chain combines TRBV5-6 with TRBJ1-2; 8 nucleotides align to TRBD1. With V trimmed by 3 bases and J by 6 bases, 10 bases remained unmatched. Looked up from germline, CDR1 is SGHDT and CDR2 is YYEEEE. The CDR3 runs to 15 residues. CDR3 DNA: TGTGCCAGCAGCTCGACAGGGGTAACTATTCATGGCTACACCTTC. This sequence encodes CASSSTGVTIHGYTF. The full variable domain, its missing parts supplied by reference TRBV5-6 and TRBJ1-2, is DAGVTQSPTHLIKTRGQQVTLRCSPKSGHDTVSWYQQALGQGPQFIFQYYEEEERQRGNFPDRFSGHQFPNYSSELNVNALLLGDSALYLCASSSTGVTIHGYTFGSGTRLTVV.

This chain uses TRBV6-5 with TRBJ2-1; a possible D gene is TRBD2 (6 bases). This CDR3 is 13 amino acids long. Trimming shortened V by 8 bases and J by 6 bases, and 14 bases separated the two germline ends. Germline V lookup: CDR1 MNHEY, CDR2 SVGAGI. CDR3 DNA: TGTGCCAGCTGCGGGGCCAATGGCAATGAGCAGTTCTTC. Protein sequence: CASCGANGNEQFF.

The chain joins TRBV28 to TRBJ1-6; D possibly corresponds to TRBD1 (5 bases). The V and J ends lost 5 bases and 0 bases respectively, with 14 bases between them. Germline V CDR1 and CDR2: MDHEN, SYDVKM. This CDR3 region has 17 residues. In DNA, the CDR3 is TGTGCCAGCAGTCCGGGACTCTTAAGCTCCTATAATTCACCCCTCCACTTT. Translated: CASSPGLLSSYNSPLHF.

This sequence joins TRBV5-4 and TRBJ2-7; 10 bases align to TRBD1. The CDR3 spans 18 residues. Trimming removed 4 bases from V and 0 bases from J; junction bases left unmatched: 13. The germline V gene has CDR1 SGHNT and CDR2 YYREEE (reference sequence). CDR3 protein: CASSRLGQGYSSSYEQYF. The CDR3 DNA reads TGTGCCAGCAGCAGGTTGGGACAGGGGTACTCGAGCTCCTACGAGCAGTACTTC.

The chain is built from TRBV4-3 and TRBJ2-1; 12 bases are a match to TRBD2. The germline CDR1 and CDR2 sequences are LGHNA and YSLEER. This CDR3 region has 16 residues. Trimming removed 4 bases from V and 3 bases from J; junction bases left unmatched: 4. CDR3 region: CASSPGLAGIYNEQFF. CDR3 nucleotide sequence: TGCGCCAGCAGCCCCGGACTAGCGGGAATCTACAATGAGCAGTTCTTC.

About this clone: This sample also contains other DNA sequences that code for the same CDR3. The J gene is TRBJ2-1, the V gene TRBV28; 10 nucleotides match TRBD1. Trimming at V came to 1 base and at J to 8 bases, leaving 5 bases not matched to a gene. From germline, CDR1 is MDHEN and CDR2 SYDVKM. The CDR3 contains 15 residues. The CDR3 DNA reads TGTGCCAGCAGTTTATTGAGGACAGGGGGTGATGAGCAGTTCTTC. Translating it yields CASSLLRTGGDEQFF.

As regards this clone: The germline gene is not matched at one end of the junction; a read error may be the cause. This chain joins TRBV5-5 and TRBJ1-4, with D maybe TRBD1 (6 bases). Looked up from germline, CDR1 is SGHKS and CDR2 is YYEKEE (reference sequence). The CDR3 extends over 15 amino acids. The CDR3 DNA reads TGTGCCAGCAGCTTGGGCGGGGGCCGTAATGAAAAACTGCTTTTT. This gives the protein CASSLGGGRNEKLLF.

This chain joins TRBV10-3 and TRBJ2-6; no firm D call. Per the germline V gene, CDR1 is ENHRY and CDR2 is SYGVKD. Trimming removed 4 bases at V and 4 bases at J, with 2 bases between. The CDR3 consists of 12 residues. In DNA, the CDR3 is TGTGCCATCAGTGTAGGGGCCAACGTCCTGACTTTC. This translates into CAISVGANVLTF.

CDR3 loop: CASSPQGGHRAPQHF. DNA of the CDR3: TGTGCCAGCAGTCCACAAGGGGGACACAGAGCGCCCCAGCATTTT. The V and J genes are TRBV28 and TRBJ1-5, with D perhaps TRBD1 (6 bases). There are 15 residues in the CDR3. Per germline, CDR1 MDHEN and CDR2 SYDVKM. Trimming left V 5 bases short and J 9 bases short, with 20 bases between.

The chain couples TRBV4-3 to TRBJ2-7; no clear D gene. Trimming removed 0 bases at V and 2 bases at J, with 5 bases between. This CDR3 comprises 13 residues. Germline V CDR1 and CDR2: LGHNA, YSLEER. Here the CDR3 DNA reads TGCGCCAGCAGCCAAGAGAGCACCTACGAGCAGTACTTC. It yields the protein CASSQESTYEQYF.

The table lists this clone with a few counts. The chain combines TRBV27 with TRBJ2-7; 14 bases agree with TRBD2. There are 17 residues in the CDR3. Looked up from germline, CDR1 is MNHEY and CDR2 is SMNVEV (reference sequence). After removal of 5 bases from V and 3 bases from J, the junction contained 9 bases not matched to a gene. In nucleotides, the CDR3 is TGTGCCAGCAGTCTTCCGGGACTAGCGGGAGTTTGCTACGAGCAGTACTTC. Translated, it gives CASSLPGLAGVCYEQYF.

The chain uses TRBV28 and TRBJ2-3; no definite D call. Germline V gene data show CDR1 as MDHEN and CDR2 as SYDVKM. Between the trimmed V and J ends, which lost 3 bases and 5 bases, there was a span of 6 bases. This CDR3 has 12 amino acids. The CDR3 DNA reads as TGTGCCAGCAGTTTCGAGGTAGATACGCAGTATTTT. Its protein product is CASSFEVDTQYF.

The chain uses TRBV11-3 and TRBJ2-3; D gene unclear. The CDR3 has 13 residues. Germline values: CDR1 SGHNT, CDR2 YENEEA. The V gene lost 3 bases and the J gene lost 6 bases, with 10 bases spanning the gap. CDR3 in amino acids: CASSFQDGDTQYF. The CDR3 DNA is TGTGCCAGCAGCTTCCAGGATGGGGATACGCAGTATTTT.

The J gene is TRBJ1-4, the V gene TRBV28; 10 bases align to TRBD1. V was clipped by 10 bases and J by 6 bases; unmatched bases: 14. Germline assignment: CDR1 MDHEN and CDR2 SYDVKM. The CDR3 runs 16 residues. The CDR3 DNA reads TGTGCCATCAGCTCGACCTCAGGGACAGGGGATGAAAAACTGTTTTTT. Translating gives CAISSTSGTGDEKLFF.

V usage is TRBV28 and J usage is TRBJ1-5; TRBD1 might be the D (5 bases). Between the trimmed V and J ends, which lost 7 bases and 2 bases, there was a span of 12 bases. CDR3 length: 14 residues. Germline CDR1 is MDHEN and CDR2 is SYDVKM. The CDR3 reads CASIPRDGNQPQHF. The DNA of the CDR3 is TGTGCCAGCATCCCCAGGGATGGCAATCAGCCCCAGCATTTT.

The genes are TRBV6-1 and TRBJ2-7, with 8 bases that match TRBD2. The V gene's germline CDR1 is MNHNS and CDR2 SASEGT. This CDR3 has 15 residues. Unmatched junction bases numbered 7, after V lost 3 bases and J lost 3 bases. The CDR3 reads CASSDESGSLYEQYF. The CDR3 nucleotides read TGTGCCAGCAGTGACGAAAGCGGGAGCCTCTACGAGCAGTACTTC.

This chain joins TRBV19 and TRBJ1-6; 11 bases map to TRBD1. Per the germline V gene, CDR1 is LNHDA and CDR2 is SQIVND (reference sequence). This CDR3 is 14 amino acids long. Unmatched junction bases numbered 8, after V lost 9 bases and J lost 10 bases. Here the CDR3 DNA reads TGTGCCAGCGTGGGGACAGGGGGTGAGTCACCCCTCCACTTT. It is translated as CASVGTGGESPLHF.

The chain combines TRBV25-1 with TRBJ2-5; TRBD2 might be the D (7 bases). Germline-derived CDR1 and CDR2 are MGHDK and SYGVNS. CDR3 length: 15 amino acids. The V end was cut by 3 bases, the J end by 7 bases, with 18 bases between. CDR3 amino acids: CASSDLWGGPGTQYF. The CDR3 region has the DNA TGTGCCAGCAGTGACCTGTGGGGGGGCCCTGGGACCCAGTACTTC.